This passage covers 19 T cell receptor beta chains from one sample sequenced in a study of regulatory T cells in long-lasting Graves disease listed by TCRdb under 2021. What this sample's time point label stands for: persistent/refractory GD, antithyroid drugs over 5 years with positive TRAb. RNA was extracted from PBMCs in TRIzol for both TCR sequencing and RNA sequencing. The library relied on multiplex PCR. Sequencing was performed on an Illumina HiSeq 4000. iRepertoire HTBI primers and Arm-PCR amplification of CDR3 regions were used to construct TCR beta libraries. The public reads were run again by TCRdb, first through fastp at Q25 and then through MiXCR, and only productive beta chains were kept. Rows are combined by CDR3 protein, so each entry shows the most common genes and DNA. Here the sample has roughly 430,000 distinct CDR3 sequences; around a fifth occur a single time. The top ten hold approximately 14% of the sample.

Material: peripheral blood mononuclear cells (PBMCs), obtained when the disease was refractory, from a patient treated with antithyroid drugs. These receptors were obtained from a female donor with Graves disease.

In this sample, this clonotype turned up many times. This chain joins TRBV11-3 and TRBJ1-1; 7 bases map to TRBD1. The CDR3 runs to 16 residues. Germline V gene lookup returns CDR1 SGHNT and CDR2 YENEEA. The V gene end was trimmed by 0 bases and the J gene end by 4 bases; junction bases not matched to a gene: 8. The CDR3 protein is CASSLDRDREGTEAFF. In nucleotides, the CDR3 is TGTGCCAGCAGCTTAGATCGTGACAGGGAGGGCACTGAAGCTTTCTTT. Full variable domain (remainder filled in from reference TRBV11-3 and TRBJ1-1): EAGVVQSPRYKIIEKKQPVAFWCNPISGHNTLYWYLQNLGQGPELLIRYENEEAVDDSQLPKDRFSAERLKGVDSTLKIQPAELGDSAVYLCASSLDRDREGTEAFFGQGTRLTVV.

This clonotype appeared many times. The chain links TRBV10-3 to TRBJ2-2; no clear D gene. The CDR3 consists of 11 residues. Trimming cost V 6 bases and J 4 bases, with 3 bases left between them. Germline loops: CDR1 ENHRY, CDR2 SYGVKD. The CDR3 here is CAIRSTGELFF. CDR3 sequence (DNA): TGTGCCATCAGGAGCACCGGGGAGCTGTTTTTT.

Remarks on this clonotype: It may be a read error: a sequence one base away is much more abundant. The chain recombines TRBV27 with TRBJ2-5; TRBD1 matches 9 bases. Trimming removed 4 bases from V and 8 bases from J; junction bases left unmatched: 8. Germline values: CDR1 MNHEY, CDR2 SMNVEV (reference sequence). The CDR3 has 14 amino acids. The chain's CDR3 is CASSCGQGRNTQYF. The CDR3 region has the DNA TGTGCCAGCAGTTGCGGACAGGGGAGGAATACCCAGTACTTC.

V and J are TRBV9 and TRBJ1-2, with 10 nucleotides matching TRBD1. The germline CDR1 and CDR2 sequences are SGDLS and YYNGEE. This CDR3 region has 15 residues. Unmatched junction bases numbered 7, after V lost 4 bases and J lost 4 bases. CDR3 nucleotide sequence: TGTGCCAGCAGCCCGACAGGGGGCCCCTTCTATGGCTACACCTTC. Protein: CASSPTGGPFYGYTF.

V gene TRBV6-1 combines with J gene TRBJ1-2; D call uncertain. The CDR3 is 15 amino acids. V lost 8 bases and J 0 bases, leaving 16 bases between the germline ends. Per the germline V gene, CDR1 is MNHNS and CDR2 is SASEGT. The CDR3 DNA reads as TGTGCCAGCTCGGCAACCGGGTCAGCTAACTATGGCTACACCTTC. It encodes CASSATGSANYGYTF.

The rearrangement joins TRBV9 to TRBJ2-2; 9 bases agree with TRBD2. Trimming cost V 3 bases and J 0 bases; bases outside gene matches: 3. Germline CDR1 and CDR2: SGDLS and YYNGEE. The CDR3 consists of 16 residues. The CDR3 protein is CASSARLAANTGELFF. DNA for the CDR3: TGTGCCAGCAGCGCCCGACTAGCGGCGAACACCGGGGAGCTGTTTTTT.

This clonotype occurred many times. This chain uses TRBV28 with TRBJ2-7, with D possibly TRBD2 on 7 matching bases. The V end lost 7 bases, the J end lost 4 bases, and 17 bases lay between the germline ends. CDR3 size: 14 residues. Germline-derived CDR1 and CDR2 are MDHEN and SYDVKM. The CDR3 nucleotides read TGTGCCAGCACCCTGGCGGGGGCTCGTTACGAGCAGTACTTC. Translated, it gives CASTLAGARYEQYF.

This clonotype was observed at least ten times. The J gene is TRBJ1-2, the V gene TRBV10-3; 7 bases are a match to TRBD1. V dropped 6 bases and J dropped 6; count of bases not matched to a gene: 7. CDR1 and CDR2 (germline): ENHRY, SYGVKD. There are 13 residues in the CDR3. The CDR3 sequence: CAIRATGKDGYTF. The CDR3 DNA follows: TGTGCCATCAGAGCGACAGGGAAGGATGGCTACACCTTC.

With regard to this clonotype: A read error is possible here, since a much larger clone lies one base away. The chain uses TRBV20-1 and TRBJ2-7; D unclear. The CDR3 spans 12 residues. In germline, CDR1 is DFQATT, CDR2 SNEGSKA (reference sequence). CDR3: CSARVPPYEQHF. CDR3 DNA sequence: TGCAGTGCTAGAGTTCCCCCCTACGAGCAGCACTTC.

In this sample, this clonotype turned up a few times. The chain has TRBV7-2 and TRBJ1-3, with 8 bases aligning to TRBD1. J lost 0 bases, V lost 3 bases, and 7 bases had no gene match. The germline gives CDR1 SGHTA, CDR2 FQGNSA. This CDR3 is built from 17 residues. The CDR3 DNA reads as TGTGCCAGCAGCTTCTCGGACAGGGCTACCTCTGGAAACACCATATATTTT. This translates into CASSFSDRATSGNTIYF.

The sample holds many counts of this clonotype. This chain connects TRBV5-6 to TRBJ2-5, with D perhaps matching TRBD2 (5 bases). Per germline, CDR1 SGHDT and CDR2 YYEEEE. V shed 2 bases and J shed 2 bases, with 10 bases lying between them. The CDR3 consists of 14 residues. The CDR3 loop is CASSFTRGQETQYF. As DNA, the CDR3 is TGTGCCAGCAGCTTTACACGGGGTCAAGAGACCCAGTACTTC.

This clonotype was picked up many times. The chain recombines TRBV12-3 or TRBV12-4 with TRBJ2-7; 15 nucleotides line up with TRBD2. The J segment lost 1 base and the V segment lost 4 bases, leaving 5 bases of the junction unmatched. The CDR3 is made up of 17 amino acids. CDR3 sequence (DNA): TGTGCCAGCAGTTACAACGGACTAGCGGGAGGGTCCTACGAGCAGTACTTC. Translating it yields CASSYNGLAGGSYEQYF.

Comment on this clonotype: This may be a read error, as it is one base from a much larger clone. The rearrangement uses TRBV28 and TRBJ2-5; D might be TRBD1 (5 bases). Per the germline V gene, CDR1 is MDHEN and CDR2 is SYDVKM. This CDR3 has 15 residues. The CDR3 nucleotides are TGTGTCAGCAGTTTGGTACAGGCGGTAGGAGAGACCCAGTACTTC. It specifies CVSSLVQAVGETQYF.

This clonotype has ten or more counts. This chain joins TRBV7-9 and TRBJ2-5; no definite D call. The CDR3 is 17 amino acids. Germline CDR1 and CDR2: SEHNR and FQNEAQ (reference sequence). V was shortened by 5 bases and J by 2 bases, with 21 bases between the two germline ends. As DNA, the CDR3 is TGTGCCAGCAGCCCCGGACGGAAACTTTGGGGACAAGAGACCCAGTACTTC. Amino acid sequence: CASSPGRKLWGQETQYF.

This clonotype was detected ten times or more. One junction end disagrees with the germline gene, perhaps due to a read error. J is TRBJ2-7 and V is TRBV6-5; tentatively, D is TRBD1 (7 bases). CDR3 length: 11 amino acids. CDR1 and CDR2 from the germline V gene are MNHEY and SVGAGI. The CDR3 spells CASSYGGDRTF. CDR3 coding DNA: TGTGCCAGCAGTTACGGAGGGGACAGAACCTTC.

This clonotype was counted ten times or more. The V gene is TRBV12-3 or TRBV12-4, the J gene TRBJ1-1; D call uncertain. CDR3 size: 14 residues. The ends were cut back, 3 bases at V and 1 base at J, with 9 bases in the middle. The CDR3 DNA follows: TGTGCCAGCAGTTTTGACTGGGAGAACACTGAAGCTTTCTTT. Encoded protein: CASSFDWENTEAFF.

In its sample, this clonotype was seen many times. CDR3 in amino acids: CASSKGHAGGEAFF. CDR3 DNA sequence: TGTGCCAGCAGCAAGGGACATGCCGGTGGTGAAGCTTTCTTT. The genes are TRBV2 and TRBJ1-1; weak D call: TRBD1 (6 bases). Trimming cost V 6 bases and J 7 bases, with 18 bases left between them. The CDR3 spans 14 residues. Germline CDR1 SNHLY, CDR2 FYNNEI.

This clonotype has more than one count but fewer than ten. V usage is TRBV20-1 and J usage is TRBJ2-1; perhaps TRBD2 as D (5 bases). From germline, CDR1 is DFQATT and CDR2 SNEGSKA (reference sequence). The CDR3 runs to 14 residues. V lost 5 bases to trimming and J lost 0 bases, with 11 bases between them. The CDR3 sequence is CSAQRRSSYNEQFF. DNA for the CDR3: TGCAGTGCTCAGCGGAGGAGCTCCTACAATGAGCAGTTCTTC.

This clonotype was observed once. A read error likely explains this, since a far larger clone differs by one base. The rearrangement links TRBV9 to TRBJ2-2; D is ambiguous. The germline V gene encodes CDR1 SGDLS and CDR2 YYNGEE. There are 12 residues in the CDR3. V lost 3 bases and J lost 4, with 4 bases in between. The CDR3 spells CASSGATGELFF. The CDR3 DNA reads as TGTGCCAGCAGCGGGGCCACCGGGGAGCTGTTTTTT.